This TCR beta chain was sequenced during a study of T cell responses to AZD1222 COVID-19 vaccine (dated by TCRdb to about 2021). Describing the broader study: A total of 233 trial participants underwent TCR sequencing, of whom around 200 received two doses of AZD1222 and around 25 received two doses of the MenACWY control vaccine. Trial participants were enrolled by age into subgroups of 18-55, 56-69 and 70-plus years, and roughly 150, 30 and 60 TCR-sequenced participants, respectively, were included in these subgroups.

Results the study describes overall, beyond this receptor: Participants were mostly white British and included more females than males, and it was suggested by the authors that clonal diversity may have been underestimated. Nearly half of unique spike-specific TCRs reportedly recognized epitopes outside regions mutated in the B.1.351 and B.1.1.7 variants. Because no samples from the day 14 peak response were available, repertoires could be characterized only after the peak T cell response. In the small 56-69-year group, the increase in depth fell short of significance, most likely because of low power. Only a handful of AZD1222 recipients were SARS-CoV-2 seropositive at baseline, limiting conclusions about previously exposed vaccinees. The vaccine-associated CD4 TCRs covered the entire spike protein, and the dominant responses fell in regions 160-218 and 743-854. After two AZD1222 doses, spike-specific TCR breadth and depth were significantly higher than at day 0 and than in MenACWY recipients.

Reading the label with the study, this specimen's time point is: baseline before first vaccination. The treatment or condition label of this sample denotes: meningococcal conjugate vaccine given as trial control. Vaccinee samples were obtained from the UK trials COV001 and COV002, which included a single-blind randomized controlled phase 2/3 trial of AZD1222 (ChAdOx1 nCoV-19) in healthy adults. For TCRbeta chain sequencing, PBMC samples from trial participants were taken at day 0 and at day 28 after the second dose. Per the germline V gene (reference sequence), SGHNT is the CDR1 and YYREEE is the CDR2. V is cut back by 4 bases and J by 8 bases, with 6 bases in the junction unmatched. From its cysteine to its phenylalanine, the CDR3 spans 15 amino acids. The DNA shown is the 45-base CDR3, in frame from base 1. The CDR3 regions of human TCRbeta chains were analyzed by immunosequencing. The published analysis was carried out like this. Repertoire TCRs were matched against a reference library of SARS-CoV-2-specific TCRs generated with the MIRA antigen-specificity platform. Breadth meant the fraction of unique TCRs that were SARS-CoV-2-associated, whereas depth meant the fraction of total T cells that were SARS-CoV-2-associated. Using the MIRA data, each spike-specific TCR was assigned both to the spike region to which the TCR was reactive and to a CD4 or CD8 class. Log10-transformed breadth and depth values were compared by one-way ANOVA with Sidak's multiple comparisons tests. The table comes from immuneACCESS by way of TCRdb, which keeps in-frame sequences with V and J called. Part of the clones is missing from these tables; in studies checked, under half for an unresolved V gene and the rest for unknown reasons. The DNA gave D and trimming, while V, J and clone size come from that table. Here the sample has 210,000 or so clones; approximately 94% occur a single time. Of the sample, approximately 1% is held by the ten largest clones.

A word on this clone: It has no known antigen specificity. No per-base quality is available; no much larger clone lies one base away.

The source was peripheral blood, collected on day 0 of MenACWY control vaccination. The chain is made from TRBV5-4 and TRBJ1-4; the junction holds 12 bases that match TRBD1. The TCR comes from an adult in good health. In nucleotides, the sequence is TGTGCCAGCAGCAGCCGGGGGACAGGGGGCGAAAAACTGTTTTTT. It specifies CASSSRGTGGEKLFF.